These T cell receptor beta chains were read from a single sample in a study of a mutant IDH1 vaccine in newly diagnosed glioma. Sequencing was performed with immunoSEQ multiplex PCR; in TCRdb, only in-frame clones are kept and a portion is missing. The sample contains about 88,000 clones, almost 85% of which appear only once. The material was PBMCs, obtained from a glioma patient treated with radiotherapy, temozolomide or both. Receptors originate from a man aged 35 to 55 with glioma. Some clones in this sample may be carry-over from other donors' samples. Both conserved end residues are trimmed from each CDR3. Fields, in order: V gene, clone size, CDR3 protein. Expanded clones are given a class, and other clones once, few, many or no size at all.

v_gene: TRBV4-1
abundance: once
CDR3aa: ASSQDRQGRGNTEAF

v_gene: TRBV30
abundance: .
CDR3aa: AWSIRQGETQY

v_gene: TRBV5-1
abundance: .
CDR3aa: ASSYLAGGPETQY

v_gene: TRBV7-8
abundance: .
CDR3aa: ASSSGTGRFTEAF

v_gene: TRBV5-1
abundance: .
CDR3aa: ASSLEGGFTEAF

v_gene: TRBV19
abundance: once
CDR3aa: ASSISETGGYEQY

v_gene: TRBV18
abundance: once
CDR3aa: ASSPQGVGNQPQH

v_gene: TRBV27
abundance: .
CDR3aa: ASREQGLRSNQPQH

v_gene: TRBV7-2
abundance: .
CDR3aa: ASSRGYINQPQH

v_gene: TRBV6-1
abundance: .
CDR3aa: ASSGRQGSAQVTNIQY

v_gene: TRBV5-4
abundance: .
CDR3aa: ASSLDGTSGPKTQY

v_gene: TRBV7-9
abundance: .
CDR3aa: ASSFEVGYT

v_gene: TRBV6-1
abundance: medium-sized
CDR3aa: ASSEAQGDAYEQY

v_gene: TRBV5-7
abundance: .
CDR3aa: ASSLRQGIADTQY

v_gene: TRBV5-1
abundance: .
CDR3aa: ASSLGADNEQF

v_gene: TRBV27
abundance: .
CDR3aa: ASSVRVVTGELF

v_gene: TRBV2
abundance: .
CDR3aa: ASGGGGNQPQH

v_gene: TRBV25-1
abundance: once
CDR3aa: ASSEPTGNNSPLH

v_gene: TRBV7-9
abundance: .
CDR3aa: ASSFGGGATTGELF

v_gene: TRBV28
abundance: once
CDR3aa: ASGPLRTDVDETQY

v_gene: TRBV5-1
abundance: .
CDR3aa: ASSHRDRGTGELF

v_gene: TRBV4-1
abundance: .
CDR3aa: ASSQVNDARGYQPQH

v_gene: TRBV4-2
abundance: .
CDR3aa: ASSQESGSNSPLH

v_gene: TRBV19
abundance: .
CDR3aa: ASKKHDQGKIGELF

v_gene: TRBV19
abundance: .
CDR3aa: ASSVAGDGNTEAF

v_gene: TRBV21-1
abundance: .
CDR3aa: ASSKRWGVYEQY

v_gene: TRBV5-1
abundance: .
CDR3aa: ASSLALDRGADTQY

v_gene: TRBV5-4
abundance: few
CDR3aa: ASSYGPPSYEQY

v_gene: TRBV15
abundance: once
CDR3aa: ATSRGSFGTDTQY

v_gene: TRBV6-1
abundance: few
CDR3aa: ASLTSYKGEQY

v_gene: TRBV7-9
abundance: once
CDR3aa: ASSLAGQGTETQY

v_gene: TRBV30
abundance: once
CDR3aa: AWNWGGTVPNTEAF

v_gene: TRBV15
abundance: .
CDR3aa: ATSREGQVGQPQH